The 10 T cell receptor beta chains listed next were all sequenced from one sample in a study of CD8+ T cells in alopecia areata. As the sequencing template, cDNA was produced by extracting RNA and reverse transcribing it. Clones were read by immunoSEQ multiplex PCR, and TCRdb kept only the in-frame ones, dropping some. The repertoire consists of over 15,000 clones, none detected only once. CD4, CD8alpha, NKG2D, NKG2ACE and other markers were used to sort pooled cutaneous lymph node cells. Sample: CD8+ T cells sorted from a lymph node. Source of these receptors: a C3H/HeJ mouse with alopecia areata. This strain has MHC haplotype H2-k.

As concerns this clone: Here the gene names and germline are mouse. The CDR3 extends 4 residues past the end of the read, so its final part is completed from the germline J gene. V gene TRBV1 combines with J gene TRBJ2-2; 10 nucleotides match TRBD2. V lost 3 bases, J lost 1 base, and 5 bases stayed unmatched. The length of the CDR3 is 17 residues. Germline V gene sequence: CDR1 NSQYPW, CDR2 LRSPGD (reference sequence). CDR3 sequence: CTCSASRLGGNTGQLYF. The sequenced part of the CDR3 DNA is TGCACCTGCAGTGCCTCTAGACTGGGGGGAAACACCGGG.

This clone was recorded a few times. All gene names here are mouse names. The CDR3 is cut off 4 residues early in the read; its end comes from the germline J gene. The chain couples TRBV1 to TRBJ1-1; 8 bases line up with TRBD1. The length of the CDR3 is 16 residues. V was pared by 0 bases and J by 1 base, with 4 bases of the junction left unmatched. Germline V gene data show CDR1 as NSQYPW and CDR2 as LRSPGD (reference sequence). Partial CDR3 DNA: TGCACCTGCAGTGCAGATCGCGGACAGGGGAACACA. This codes for CTCSADRGQGNT. The CDR3 as a whole reads CTCSADRGQGNTEVFF.

This clone was seen at least ten times. Gene names refer to mouse genes. The read falls 4 residues short of the CDR3 end, and the missing part is taken from the germline J gene. The rearrangement uses TRBV13-3 and TRBJ2-1, with 9 bases that match TRBD2. The CDR3 runs 16 residues. After removal of 1 base from V and 1 base from J, the junction contained 3 bases not matched to a gene. Germline values: CDR1 NNHDY, CDR2 SYVADS. The DNA read from the CDR3 is TGTGCCAGCAGTGATCCAGACTGGGGGAACTATGCT. It yields the protein CASSDPDWGNYA. The CDR3 reads in full as CASSDPDWGNYAEQFF.

This clone came up a few times. Each gene name is a mouse one. From the germline J gene comes the end of the CDR3, since the read stops 4 residues before it. The gene calls are TRBV31 and TRBJ1-4; 9 bases line up with TRBD1. CDR3 length equals 16 residues. Germline V gene sequence: CDR1 GKSSPN, CDR2 SITVG. The V gene end was trimmed by 0 bases and the J gene end by 4 bases; junction bases not matched to a gene: 6. Incomplete CDR3 DNA: TGTGCCTGGAGTCTAGGCGACAGGGGGAGCAACGAA. Translation gives CAWSLGDRGSNE. The complete CDR3 sequence is CAWSLGDRGSNERLFF.

With respect to this clone: Genes and germline come from the mouse. The CDR3 end falls 4 residues outside the read, so it is completed with the germline J gene. This rearrangement joins TRBV17 to TRBJ2-7; 7 bases are a match to TRBD1. The V gene end was trimmed by 5 bases and the J gene end by 0 bases; junction bases not matched to a gene: 4. From germline, CDR1 is MNHDT and CDR2 YYDKIL. The CDR3 has 14 amino acids. The part of the CDR3 DNA that was read is TGTGCTAGCAGTTCCCGGGACAGCTCCTAT. Its translation is CASSSRDSSY. The whole CDR3 reads CASSSRDSSYEQYF. Together with reference TRBV17 and TRBJ2-7, the CDR3 gives the full variable domain: DTTVKQNPRYKLARVGKPVNLICSQTMNHDTMYWYQKKPNQAPKLLLFYYDKILNREADTFEKFQSSRPNNSFCSLYIGSAGLEYSAMYLCASSSRDSSYEQYFGPGTRLTVL.

This clone was seen only a few times. At residue 15, the DNA translation does not agree with TCRdb's protein; the protein displayed here is the one encoded by the DNA. Germline and genes: mouse. The read falls 3 residues short of the CDR3 end, and the missing part is taken from the germline J gene. The chain couples TRBV13-1 to TRBJ1-3, with D maybe TRBD1 (6 bases). Germline V gene data show CDR1 as NSHNY and CDR2 as SYGAGN. This CDR3 has 18 amino acids. With 1 base removed from V and 0 bases from J, the gap between germline ends came to 17 bases. The CDR3 DNA, read in part, is TGTGCCAGCAGTGATAAAAGGGGGACAAAAAATTCTGGAAATACG. It yields the protein CASSDKRGTKNSGNT. The full-length CDR3 reads as CASSDKRGTKNSGNTLYF.

To note about this clone: These gene names are mouse names. From the germline J gene comes the end of the CDR3, since the read stops 4 residues before it. The chain is built from TRBV19 and TRBJ2-3, with TRBD1 matching 9 bases. This CDR3 has 17 amino acids. The germline gives CDR1 FNHDT, CDR2 SITEND (reference sequence). Trimming cost V 5 bases and J 1 base; bases outside gene matches: 11. The CDR3: CASSPLPGQGGAETLYF. CDR3 DNA (partial): TGTGCCAGCAGCCCCCTCCCGGGACAGGGAGGTGCAGAA.

This clone appeared a few times. Gene and germline names: mouse. The CDR3 end lies 4 residues beyond the end of the read and is filled in from the germline J gene. J is TRBJ2-3 and V is TRBV19; 10 positions match TRBD2. The CDR3 spans 14 residues. CDR1 is FNHDT, CDR2 SITEND, per germline (reference sequence). Incomplete CDR3 DNA: TGTGCCAGCAGTGCCGGGACTGGGGTAGAA. Its protein is CASSAGTGVE. The entire CDR3 protein is CASSAGTGVETLYF.

A note on this clone: Gene names are the mouse ones. The CDR3 extends 4 residues past the end of the read, so its final part is completed from the germline J gene. V usage is TRBV19 and J usage is TRBJ1-4; TRBD1 matches 8 bases. This CDR3 has 14 amino acids. From germline, CDR1 is FNHDT and CDR2 SITEND (reference sequence). The CDR3 bases that were read are TGTGCCAGCACCCCCGGGACAGGTCCCGAA. Protein sequence: CASTPGTGPE. The whole CDR3 is CASTPGTGPERLFF.

This clone has only a few counts. Gene names refer to mouse genes. The CDR3 is cut off 4 residues early in the read; its end comes from the germline J gene. The rearrangement uses TRBV1 and TRBJ2-7; a weak D match, TRBD2 (5 bases). The V gene lost 4 bases and the J gene lost 3 bases, with 7 bases spanning the gap. The germline V gene encodes CDR1 NSQYPW and CDR2 LRSPGD (reference sequence). This CDR3 spans 12 amino acids. The CDR3 bases that were read are TGCACCTGCAGTGAACTGGACTAT. Its translation: CTCSELDY. The CDR3 in full is CTCSELDYEQYF. The full variable domain, with the rest looked up from reference TRBV1 and TRBJ2-7, is VTLLEQNPRWRLVPRGQAVNLRCILKNSQYPWMSWYQQDLQKQLQWLFTLRSPGDKEVKSLPGADYLATRVTDTELRLQVANMSQGRTLYCTCSELDYEQYFGPGTRLTVL.